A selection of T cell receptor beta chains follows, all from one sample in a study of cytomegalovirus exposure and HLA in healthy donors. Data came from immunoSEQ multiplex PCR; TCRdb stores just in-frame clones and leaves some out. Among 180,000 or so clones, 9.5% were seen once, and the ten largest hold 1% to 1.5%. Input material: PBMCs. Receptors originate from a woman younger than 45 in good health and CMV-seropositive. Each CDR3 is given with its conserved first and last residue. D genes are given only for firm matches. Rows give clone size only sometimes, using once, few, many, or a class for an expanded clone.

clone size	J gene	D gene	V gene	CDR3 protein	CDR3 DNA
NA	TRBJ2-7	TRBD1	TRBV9	CASSVAGQGYEQYF	TGTGCCAGCAGCGTAGCGGGACAGGGCTACGAGCAGTACTTC
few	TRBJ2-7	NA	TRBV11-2	CASSLRWIGGKGYEQYF	TGTGCCAGCAGCTTAAGGTGGATAGGAGGGAAGGGGTACGAGCAGTACTTC
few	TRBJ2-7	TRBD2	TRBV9	CASSVGPTSFYYEQYF	TGTGCCAGCAGCGTAGGGCCGACTAGCTTTTACTACGAGCAGTACTTC
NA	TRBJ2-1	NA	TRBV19	CASSIIFRIGLAGEQFF	TGTGCCAGTAGTATAATCTTTCGTATTGGGCTAGCCGGTGAGCAGTTCTTC
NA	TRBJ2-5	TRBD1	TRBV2	CASAEGGTGLETQYF	TGTGCCAGCGCCGAAGGGGGGACAGGGTTAGAGACCCAGTACTTC
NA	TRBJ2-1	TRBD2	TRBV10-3	CAIRTREEHNEQFF	TGTGCCATCCGGACTAGAGAGGAACACAATGAGCAGTTCTTC
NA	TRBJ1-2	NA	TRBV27	CASSLTGTVYGYTF	TGTGCCAGCAGTTTAACCGGGACTGTTTATGGCTACACCTTC
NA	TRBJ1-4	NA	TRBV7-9	CASTWGEDEKLFF	TGTGCCAGCACGTGGGGCGAAGATGAAAAACTGTTTTTT
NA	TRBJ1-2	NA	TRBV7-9	CASSLGRGRNGYTF	TGTGCCAGCAGCTTAGGACGGGGAAGGAATGGCTACACCTTC
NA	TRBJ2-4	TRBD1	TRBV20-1	CSAMGTGQYF	TGCAGTGCTATGGGGACAGGGCAGTACTTC
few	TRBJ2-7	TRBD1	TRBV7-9	CASSPQGQGPYEQYF	TGTGCCAGCAGCCCGCAAGGACAGGGGCCCTACGAGCAGTACTTC
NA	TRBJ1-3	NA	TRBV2	CASNHRISSGNTIYF	TGTGCCAGCAACCACAGGATTAGCTCTGGAAACACCATATATTTT
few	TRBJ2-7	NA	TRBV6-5	CASRPRRGPREQYF	TGTGCCAGCAGGCCGCGTCGGGGTCCTCGCGAGCAGTACTTC
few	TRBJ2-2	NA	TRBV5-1	CASSLQASNTGELFF	TGCGCCAGCAGCTTGCAGGCCTCTAACACCGGGGAGCTGTTTTTT
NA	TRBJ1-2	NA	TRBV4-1	CASSQDISGYGYTF	TGCGCCAGCAGCCAAGACATATCGGGCTATGGCTACACCTTC
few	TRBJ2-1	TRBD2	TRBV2	CASSALAGGLTPNEQFF	TGTGCCAGCAGTGCCCTAGCGGGAGGGCTCACCCCCAATGAGCAGTTCTTC
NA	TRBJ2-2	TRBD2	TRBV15	CATSKDRLAGYHGELFF	TGTGCCACCAGCAAAGATCGACTAGCGGGATACCACGGGGAGCTGTTTTTT
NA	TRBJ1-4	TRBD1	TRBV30	CAWSLTGLQATNEKLFF	TGTGCCTGGAGCCTGACAGGGTTACAAGCAACTAATGAAAAACTGTTTTTT
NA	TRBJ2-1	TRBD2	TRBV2	CASSLLAGSSYNEQFF	TGTGCCAGCAGTTTACTAGCGGGGAGCTCCTACAATGAGCAGTTCTTC
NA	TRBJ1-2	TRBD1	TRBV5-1	CASSLGQGGGYTF	TGCGCCAGCAGCTTGGGCCAGGGGGGAGGCTACACCTTC
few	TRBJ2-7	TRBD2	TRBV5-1	CASSPEGTRSEQYF	TGCGCCAGCAGCCCGGAGGGGACTAGAAGCGAGCAGTACTTC
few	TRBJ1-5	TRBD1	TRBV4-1	CASSQGQGASNQPQHF	TGCGCCAGCAGCCAAGGACAGGGGGCGAGCAATCAGCCCCAGCATTTT
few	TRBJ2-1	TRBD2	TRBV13	CASILAGAYNEQFF	TGTGCCAGCATCCTAGCGGGAGCGTACAATGAGCAGTTCTTC
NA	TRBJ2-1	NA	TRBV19	CASSVLSGTHNEQFF	TGTGCCAGTAGTGTTCTTAGCGGCACTCACAATGAGCAGTTCTTC
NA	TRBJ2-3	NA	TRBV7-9	CASSLVASQSTQYF	TGTGCCAGCAGCTTAGTGGCTAGTCAAAGTACGCAGTATTTT
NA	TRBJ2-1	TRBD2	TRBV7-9	CASSLTLAGAYNEQFF	TGTGCCAGCAGCTTAACTCTAGCGGGTGCCTACAATGAGCAGTTCTTC
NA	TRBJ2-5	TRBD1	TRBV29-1	CSVDRTGIRETQYF	TGCAGCGTTGACCGGACAGGTATACGAGAGACCCAGTACTTC
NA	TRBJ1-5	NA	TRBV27	CASSSQDQPQHF	TGTGCCAGCAGTTCTCAGGATCAGCCCCAGCATTTT
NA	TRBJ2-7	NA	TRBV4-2	CASSQGPLYEQYF	TGTGCCAGCAGCCAAGGGCCATTATACGAGCAGTACTTC
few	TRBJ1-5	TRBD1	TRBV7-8	CASSRTGDQPQHF	TGTGCCAGCAGCCGGACAGGGGATCAGCCCCAGCATTTT
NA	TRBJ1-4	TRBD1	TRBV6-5	CASSYQGQEGEKLFF	TGTGCCAGCAGTTACCAAGGACAGGAAGGTGAAAAACTGTTTTTT
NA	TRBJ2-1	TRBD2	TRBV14	CASSRLHGRPSGSNEQFF	TGTGCCAGCAGCCGACTTCATGGGCGTCCTAGCGGGAGCAATGAGCAGTTCTTC
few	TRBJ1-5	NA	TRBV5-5	CASSSQGLNNQPQHF	TGTGCCAGCAGCTCCCAGGGGTTGAACAATCAGCCCCAGCATTTT
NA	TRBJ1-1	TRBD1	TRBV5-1	CASGSTGGFEAFF	TGCGCCAGCGGCAGTACAGGGGGTTTTGAAGCTTTCTTT